The 24 T cell receptor beta chains presented below share a single source sample, sequenced in a study of cytomegalovirus exposure and HLA in healthy donors. 60 Vbeta and 13 Jbeta primers were used in PCR. The protocol was immunoSEQ multiplex PCR, while the TCRdb copy is restricted to in-frame clones and leaves out a portion. In the table there are approximately 170,000 clones, 65% to 85% of which are singletons. Material: PBMCs. These receptors originate from a woman between 45 and 60 years old in good health and CMV-seropositive.

A few counts support this clone. The rearrangement links TRBV19 to TRBJ2-7; D possibly corresponds to TRBD2 (6 bases). Trimming cost V 4 bases and J 4 bases, with 14 bases left between them. CDR1 and CDR2 (germline): LNHDA, SQIVND (reference sequence). The CDR3 covers 14 residues. The CDR3 nucleotides read TGTGCCAGTAGTACGACGGGACTGGGTTACGAGCAGTACTTC. Its translation: CASSTTGLGYEQYF.

V and J are TRBV7-3 and TRBJ1-1, with D maybe TRBD1 (6 bases). This CDR3 contains 14 residues. Germline loops: CDR1 SGHTA, CDR2 FQGTGA. V was trimmed by 5 bases and J by 3 bases, leaving 13 bases between them. The CDR3 nucleotides are TGTGCCAGCAGCCCGGGACATCCGTACACTGAAGCTTTCTTT. It is translated as CASSPGHPYTEAFF.

This clone was detected a few times. The genes are TRBV29-1 and TRBJ2-6, with 7 bases lining up with TRBD1. This CDR3 contains 19 residues. Germline V CDR1 and CDR2: SQVTM, ANQGSEA. V trimming: 4 bases; J trimming: 0 bases; junction bases outside the gene matches: 15. The chain's CDR3 is CSVGGEGQAPLSGANVLTF. The CDR3 nucleotides read TGCAGCGTTGGTGGGGAAGGACAGGCGCCCCTCTCTGGGGCCAACGTCCTGACTTTC.

This sequence joins TRBV27 and TRBJ2-7, with 12 bases fitting TRBD1. The CDR3 totals 16 residues. CDR1 is MNHEY, CDR2 SMNVEV, per germline (reference sequence). V dropped 4 bases and J dropped 4; count of bases not matched to a gene: 8. The CDR3 reads CASSYSGDRGPYEQYF. The CDR3 nucleotides are TGTGCCAGCAGTTATAGCGGGGACAGGGGGCCATACGAGCAGTACTTC.

The chain links TRBV9 to TRBJ2-7; TRBD1 matches at 10 bases. Germline CDR1 and CDR2: SGDLS and YYNGEE. The CDR3 runs 17 residues. The V gene end was trimmed by 4 bases and the J gene end by 2 bases; junction bases not matched to a gene: 12. CDR3 residues: CASSPRGPGQGPYEQYF. The CDR3 region has the DNA TGTGCCAGCAGCCCCAGGGGCCCGGGACAGGGGCCCTACGAGCAGTACTTC.

This sequence joins TRBV28 and TRBJ2-1, with 9 bases identical to TRBD1. The CDR3 length is 13 residues. J was trimmed by 6 bases and V by 8 bases; bases with no gene match: 5. From germline, CDR1 is MDHEN and CDR2 SYDVKM. The CDR3 loop is CASQRDRANEQFF. The CDR3 bases are TGTGCCAGCCAGAGGGACAGGGCCAATGAGCAGTTCTTC.

The chain is built from TRBV4-3 and TRBJ2-5; 7 nucleotides agree with TRBD1. This CDR3 contains 15 residues. Germline CDR1 reads LGHNA; CDR2 reads YSLEER. The V gene end was trimmed by 5 bases and the J gene end by 5 bases; junction bases not matched to a gene: 11. The CDR3 spells CASSLLTGVGETQYF. In DNA, the CDR3 is TGCGCCAGCAGCTTACTCACAGGGGTGGGGGAGACCCAGTACTTC.

The rearrangement uses TRBV5-1 and TRBJ2-3, with D perhaps matching TRBD2 (5 bases). The V and J ends lost 0 bases and 0 bases respectively, with 11 bases between them. Germline-derived CDR1 and CDR2 are SGHRS and YFSETQ. This CDR3 is 16 amino acids long. The CDR3: CASSLENGDSTDTQYF. The DNA of the CDR3 is TGCGCCAGCAGCTTGGAGAACGGGGATAGCACAGATACGCAGTATTTT.

The chain employs TRBV4-2 and TRBJ1-3; possible D gene TRBD1, 6 bases. The CDR3 runs to 16 residues. V lost 1 base and J lost 2, with 12 bases in between. The germline CDR1 and CDR2 sequences are LGHNA and YNFKEQ. The CDR3 loop reads CASSQGGGETGNTIYF. CDR3 DNA: TGTGCCAGCAGCCAAGGAGGGGGAGAGACTGGAAACACCATATATTTT.

The gene calls are TRBV7-6 and TRBJ2-3; 15 bases line up with TRBD2. The CDR3 is 17 amino acids. J lost 4 bases, V lost 5 bases, and 7 bases had no gene match. In germline, CDR1 is SGHVS, CDR2 FNYEAQ. This CDR3 reads CASSPGTSGRSPDTQYF. CDR3 coding DNA: TGTGCCAGCAGCCCCGGGACTAGCGGGAGGTCCCCAGATACGCAGTATTTT.

The chain is built from TRBV19 and TRBJ1-5; 9 nucleotides align to TRBD1. Per germline, CDR1 LNHDA and CDR2 SQIVND (reference sequence). The CDR3 runs to 15 residues. J lost 4 bases, V lost 7 bases, and 8 bases had no gene match. This CDR3 reads CASNLRQGENQPQHF. The CDR3 DNA sequence: TGTGCCAGTAACCTGCGACAGGGGGAGAATCAGCCCCAGCATTTT.

The chain links TRBV4-3 to TRBJ1-1; perhaps TRBD1 as D (6 bases). V shed 0 bases and J shed 4 bases, with 15 bases lying between them. The CDR3 spans 16 residues. CDR1 is LGHNA and CDR2 is YSLEER in the germline V gene. CDR3 in amino acids: CASSQDRGGSGTEAFF. CDR3 bases: TGCGCCAGCAGCCAAGATAGGGGGGGTTCGGGCACTGAAGCTTTCTTT.

The rearrangement links TRBV7-2 to TRBJ1-2; D not resolved. The CDR3 loop spans 11 amino acids. CDR1 is SGHTA and CDR2 is FQGNSA in the germline V gene. Trimming shortened V by 5 bases and J by 12 bases, and 13 bases separated the two germline ends. The CDR3 sequence is CASSLQRIHTF. The CDR3 region has the DNA TGTGCCAGCAGCCTACAGAGAATCCACACCTTC.

The chain employs TRBV9 and TRBJ1-1, with 8 bases identical to TRBD1. Trimming removed 2 bases from V and 3 bases from J; junction bases left unmatched: 3. The CDR3 totals 14 residues. Germline V gene data show CDR1 as SGDLS and CDR2 as YYNGEE. The CDR3 bases are TGTGCCAGCAGCGTTGGGGACAGGTACACTGAAGCTTTCTTT. Its protein product is CASSVGDRYTEAFF.

This sequence joins TRBV27 and TRBJ1-1, with D possibly matching TRBD1 (6 bases). CDR3 length: 15 amino acids. Per the germline V gene, CDR1 is MNHEY and CDR2 is SMNVEV (reference sequence). Trimming took 6 bases from V and 3 from J, leaving 17 bases between them. CDR3 residues: CASSNYREGDTEAFF. CDR3 DNA sequence: TGTGCCAGCAGCAATTACAGGGAGGGGGACACTGAAGCTTTCTTT.

This chain joins TRBV2 and TRBJ1-2; a weak D match, TRBD1 (6 bases). The CDR3 covers 14 residues. The germline CDR1 and CDR2 sequences are SNHLY and FYNNEI. The germline V and J ends were trimmed by 5 bases and 4 bases, with 14 bases remaining between them. CDR3 sequence reads: CASSPNREAYGYTF. In DNA, the CDR3 is TGTGCCAGCAGTCCAAACAGGGAAGCCTATGGCTACACCTTC.

CDR3 loop: CASSSSASGRPYF. The CDR3 coding sequence is TGTGCCAGCAGCTCCTCGGCTAGCGGGAGGCCCTACTTC. The V and J genes are TRBV7-2 and TRBJ2-7, with 11 nucleotides matching TRBD2. CDR1 and CDR2 (germline): SGHTA, FQGNSA. V dropped 4 bases and J dropped 13; count of bases not matched to a gene: 9. This CDR3 is built from 13 residues.

The chain joins TRBV11-2 to TRBJ1-1; the D is unclear. Germline CDR1 reads SGHAT; CDR2 reads FQNNGV. The CDR3 covers 16 residues. Between the trimmed V and J ends, which lost 5 bases and 0 bases, there was a span of 16 bases. CDR3 loop: CASSELSSAVNTEAFF. CDR3 nucleotides: TGTGCCAGCAGCGAGCTTAGTTCGGCGGTGAACACTGAAGCTTTCTTT.

The chain recombines TRBV10-3 with TRBJ1-1; the D gene is possibly TRBD1 (5 bases). Germline CDR1 ENHRY, CDR2 SYGVKD. V lost 2 bases, J lost 0 bases, and 10 bases lay in between. The CDR3 extends over 15 amino acids. CDR3 sequence reads: CAISEGAVMNTEAFF. The CDR3 coding sequence is TGTGCCATCAGTGAGGGGGCAGTGATGAACACTGAAGCTTTCTTT.

This chain uses TRBV13 with TRBJ1-3; D remains unclear. Trimming removed 8 bases from V and 1 base from J, with 18 bases in between. The germline V gene encodes CDR1 PRHDT and CDR2 FYEKMQ (reference sequence). The CDR3 contains 16 residues. The CDR3 bases are TGTGCCAGCTCCGGGTTAGGAAAAGGTTCTGGAAACACCATATATTTT. Its protein product is CASSGLGKGSGNTIYF.

This chain connects TRBV9 to TRBJ2-3, with a possible D match to TRBD2 (6 bases). In germline, CDR1 is SGDLS, CDR2 YYNGEE. V gave up 4 bases and J gave up 1 base, with 16 bases separating them. The CDR3 is 16 residues long. Here the CDR3 reads CASSSRKERGTDTQYF. The CDR3 bases are TGTGCCAGCAGCTCCCGAAAAGAGCGGGGCACAGATACGCAGTATTTT.

This clone has only one observation. This chain uses TRBV4-1 with TRBJ1-6; 8 bases are a match to TRBD1. The trim removed 2 bases at V and 7 bases at J, leaving 7 bases unmatched. This CDR3 spans 16 amino acids. Germline CDR1 is MGHRA and CDR2 is YSYEKL. CDR3 bases: TGCGCCAGCAGCCAATCAGACAGGGGCCGAAATTCACCCCTCCACTTT. Translated, it gives CASSQSDRGRNSPLHF.

This clone was seen once. The chain joins TRBV4-1 to TRBJ2-2, with D possibly TRBD2 on 5 matching bases. Germline CDR1 MGHRA, CDR2 YSYEKL. The CDR3 is 15 residues long. V lost 4 bases to trimming and J lost 1 base, with 10 bases between them. DNA for the CDR3: TGCGCCAGCAGCCGGACGGACTGGAACACCGGGGAGCTGTTTTTT. Its translation: CASSRTDWNTGELFF.

This chain joins TRBV18 and TRBJ2-7, with 9 positions matching TRBD1. Germline V lookup: CDR1 KGHSH, CDR2 LQKENI. V shed 2 bases and J 0 bases; nucleotides not matched to a gene: 8. The CDR3 has 17 residues. The CDR3 loop reads CASSPLGQGYGSYEQYF. The CDR3 nucleotides are TGTGCCAGCTCACCATTGGGACAGGGTTACGGCTCCTACGAGCAGTACTTC. Full variable domain (outside the CDR3, taken from reference TRBV18 and TRBJ2-7): NAGVMQNPRHLVRRRGQEARLRCSPMKGHSHVYWYRQLPEEGLKFMVYLQKENIIDESGMPKERFSAEFPKEGPSILRIQQVVRGDSAAYFCASSPLGQGYGSYEQYFGPGTRLTVT.